This passage covers 5 T cell receptor beta chains from one sample sequenced in a study of technical replicates of blood from a handful of donors. The assay was immunoSEQ multiplex PCR, and TCRdb's table has in-frame clones only and misses some. The sample gives more than 75,000 clones, roughly 94% of which show up once; 0.24% is in the top ten. Sequenced material: T cells isolated from PBMCs. These receptors were obtained from a human donor in good health.

The chain recombines TRBV6-5 with TRBJ1-1; D ambiguous. CDR3 length: 12 residues. Trimming removed 8 bases from V and 1 base from J, with 8 bases in between. Germline CDR1 and CDR2: MNHEY and SVGAGI. As DNA, the CDR3 is TGTGCCAGCCGCTCGAGGAACACTGAAGCTTTCTTT. As protein: CASRSRNTEAFF.

This clone was observed a few times. J is TRBJ1-1 and V is TRBV29-1; D gene uncertain. Trimming took off 7 bases at V and 0 bases at J, with 3 bases between the two ends. CDR1 is SQVTM and CDR2 is ANQGSEA in the germline V gene. The CDR3 is 10 amino acids. DNA of the CDR3: TGCAGCGCTCTGAACACTGAAGCTTTCTTT. Translating gives CSALNTEAFF.

V and J are TRBV30 and TRBJ2-1, with 8 bases lining up with TRBD2. Losses at the gene ends were 8 bases for V and 4 bases for J; bases not matched to a gene: 7. The CDR3 runs 13 residues. Germline V gives CDR1 GTSNPN, CDR2 SVGIG (reference sequence). The CDR3 DNA sequence: TGTGCCCACGGGGGGGCCTATTACAATGAGCAGTTCTTC. This encodes CAHGGAYYNEQFF.

For the CDR3, the DNA is TGTGCCAGTAGTAGCGGGCTTCTCGATTATAATTCACCCCTCCACTTT. This translates into CASSSGLLDYNSPLHF. This chain uses TRBV19 with TRBJ1-6; D is unclear. The germline V and J ends were trimmed by 4 bases and 4 bases, with 14 bases remaining between them. The CDR3 has 16 amino acids. Germline CDR1 is LNHDA and CDR2 is SQIVND (reference sequence).

The chain is built from TRBV28 and TRBJ1-3, with TRBD1 matching 7 bases. This CDR3 contains 15 residues. In germline, CDR1 is MDHEN, CDR2 SYDVKM. Trimming took 5 bases from V and 0 from J; bases not matched to a gene: 4. CDR3 coding DNA: TGTGCCAGCAGTCCCGACAGGGCCTCTGGAAACACCATATATTTT. Its protein product is CASSPDRASGNTIYF.